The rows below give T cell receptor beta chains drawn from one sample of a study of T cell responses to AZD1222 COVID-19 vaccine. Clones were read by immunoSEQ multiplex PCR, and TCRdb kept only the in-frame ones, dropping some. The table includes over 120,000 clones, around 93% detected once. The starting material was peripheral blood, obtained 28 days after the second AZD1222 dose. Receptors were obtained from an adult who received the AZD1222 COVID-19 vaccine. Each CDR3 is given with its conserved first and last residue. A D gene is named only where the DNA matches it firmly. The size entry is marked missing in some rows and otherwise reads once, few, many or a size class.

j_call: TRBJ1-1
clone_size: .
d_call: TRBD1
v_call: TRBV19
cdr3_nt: TGTGCCAGTATCCGAAGGGGACAGGGATTTATGAACACTGAAGCTTTCTTT
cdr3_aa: CASIRRGQGFMNTEAFF

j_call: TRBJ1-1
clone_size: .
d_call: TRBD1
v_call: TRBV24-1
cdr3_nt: TGTGCCACCACCAAACCGGGACAGGGGGTCGATGGCACTGAAGCTTTCTTT
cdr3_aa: CATTKPGQGVDGTEAFF

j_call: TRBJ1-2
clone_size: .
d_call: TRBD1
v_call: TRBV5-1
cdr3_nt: TGCGCCAGCAGCAGGGGGCCGGGATCAGAATATGGCTACACCTTC
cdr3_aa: CASSRGPGSEYGYTF

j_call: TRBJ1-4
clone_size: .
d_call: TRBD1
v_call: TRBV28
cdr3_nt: TGTGCCAGCAGTTTGGGGGGACAGGGGAATGAAAAACTGTTTTTT
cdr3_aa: CASSLGGQGNEKLFF

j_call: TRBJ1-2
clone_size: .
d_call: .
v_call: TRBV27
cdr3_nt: TGTGCCAGCAGTTTATCCCCCCCGCGGGACACCTACTATGGCTACACCTTC
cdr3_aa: CASSLSPPRDTYYGYTF

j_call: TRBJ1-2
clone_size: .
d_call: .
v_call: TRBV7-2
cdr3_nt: TGTGCCAGCAGCTCCCCCGGGGGCTATGGCTACACCTTC
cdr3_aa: CASSSPGGYGYTF

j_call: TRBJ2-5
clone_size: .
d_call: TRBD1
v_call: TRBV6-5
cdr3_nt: TGTGCCAGCAGTATGGGGACAGGCCAAGAGACCCAGTACTTC
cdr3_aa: CASSMGTGQETQYF

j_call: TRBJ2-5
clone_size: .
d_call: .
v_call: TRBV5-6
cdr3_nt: TGTGCCAGCAGCTTGCGGTCAGCGCAAGAGACCCAGTACTTC
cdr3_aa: CASSLRSAQETQYF

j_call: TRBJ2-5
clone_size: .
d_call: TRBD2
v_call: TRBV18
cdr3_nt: TGTGCCAGCTCACCAGGACTAGCGGGAGGACTTGGGCAAGAGACCCAGTACTTC
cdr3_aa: CASSPGLAGGLGQETQYF

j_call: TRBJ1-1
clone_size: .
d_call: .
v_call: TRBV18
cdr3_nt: TGTGCCAGCTCACCAAGGGTCCAGACAGGGAACACTGAAGCTTTCTTT
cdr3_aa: CASSPRVQTGNTEAFF

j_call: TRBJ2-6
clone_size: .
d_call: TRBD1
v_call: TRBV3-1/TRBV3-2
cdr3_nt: TGTGCCAGCAGCCAAGTCGACAGGGGGTACCCTGGGGCCAACGTCCTGACTTTC
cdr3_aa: CASSQVDRGYPGANVLTF

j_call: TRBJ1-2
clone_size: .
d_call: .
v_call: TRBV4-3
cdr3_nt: TGCGCCAGCAGCCAAGTTGGGAATGACTATGGCTACACCTTC
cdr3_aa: CASSQVGNDYGYTF

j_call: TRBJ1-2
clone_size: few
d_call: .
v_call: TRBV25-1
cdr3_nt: TGTGCCAGCAGTGCCGGCAGACTCCTCGATGGCTACACCTTC
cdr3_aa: CASSAGRLLDGYTF

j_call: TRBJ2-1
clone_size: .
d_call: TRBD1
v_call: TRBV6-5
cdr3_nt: TGTGCCAGCAGACCCGGGACAGGGCGGGATGAGCAGTTCTTC
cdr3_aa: CASRPGTGRDEQFF

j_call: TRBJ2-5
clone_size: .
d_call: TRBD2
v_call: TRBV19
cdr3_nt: TGTGCCAGTAGTCCTCGATGGGGCGGGAGTGAGGCCCAGTACTTC
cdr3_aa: CASSPRWGGSEAQYF

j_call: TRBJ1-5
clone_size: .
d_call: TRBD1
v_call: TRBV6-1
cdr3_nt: TGTGCCAGCAGCGAACAGGGGGTGCCCAATCAGCCCCAGCATTTT
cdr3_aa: CASSEQGVPNQPQHF

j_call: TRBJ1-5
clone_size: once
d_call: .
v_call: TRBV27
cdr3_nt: TGTGCCAGCAGTTTATCGACGGAGAATCAGCCCCAGCATTTT
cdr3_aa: CASSLSTENQPQHF

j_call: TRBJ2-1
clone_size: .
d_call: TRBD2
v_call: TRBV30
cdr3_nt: TGTGCCTGGAGCAGACTAGCGGGAGGGTATGAGCAGTTCTTC
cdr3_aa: CAWSRLAGGYEQFF

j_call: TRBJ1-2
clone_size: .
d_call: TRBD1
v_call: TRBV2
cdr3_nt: TGTGCCAGCAGGACGGGAACAGGGGGCTTCTATGGCTACACCTTC
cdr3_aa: CASRTGTGGFYGYTF

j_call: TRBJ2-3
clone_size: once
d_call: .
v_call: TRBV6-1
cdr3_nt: TGTGCCAGCAGTGAGAGGGCTAGAGGAGGGGCAGATACGCAGTATTTT
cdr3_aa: CASSERARGGADTQYF

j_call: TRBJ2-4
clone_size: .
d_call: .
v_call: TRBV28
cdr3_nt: TGTGCCAGCAGTCCGGAGACACCAACTAGAGCCAAAAACATTCAGTACTTC
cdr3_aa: CASSPETPTRAKNIQYF

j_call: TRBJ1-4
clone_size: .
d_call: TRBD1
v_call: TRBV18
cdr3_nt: TGTGCCAGCTCACCCGACAGGGTGATTAATGAAAAACTGTTTTTT
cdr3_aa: CASSPDRVINEKLFF

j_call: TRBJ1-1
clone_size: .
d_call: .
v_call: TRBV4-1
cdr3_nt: TGCGCCAGCAGCCCCCTTTCTTTGGGGATCGGAGAGGAAGCTTTCTTT
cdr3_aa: CASSPLSLGIGEEAFF

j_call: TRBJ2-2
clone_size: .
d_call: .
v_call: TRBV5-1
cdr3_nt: TGCGCCAGCAGCTTGGCGGGGGCAAACACCGGGGAGCTGTTTTTT
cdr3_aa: CASSLAGANTGELFF

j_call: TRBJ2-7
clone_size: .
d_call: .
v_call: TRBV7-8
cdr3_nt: TGTGCCAGCAGCTGGGGTGCGGGCGCCTACGAGCAGTACTTC
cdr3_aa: CASSWGAGAYEQYF

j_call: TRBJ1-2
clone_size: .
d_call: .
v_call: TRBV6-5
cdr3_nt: TGTGCCAGCAGTTATACCGCCCCGACGGACTATGGCTACACCTTC
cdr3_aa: CASSYTAPTDYGYTF

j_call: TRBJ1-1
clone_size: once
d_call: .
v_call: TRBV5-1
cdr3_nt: TGCGCCAGCAGCTTGGCCGTGGGTTACACTGAAGCTTTCTTT
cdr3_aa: CASSLAVGYTEAFF

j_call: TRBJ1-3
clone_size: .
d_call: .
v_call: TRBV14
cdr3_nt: TGTGCCAGCAGCCACCCAGGGTCTGGAAACACCATATATTTT
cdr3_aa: CASSHPGSGNTIYF

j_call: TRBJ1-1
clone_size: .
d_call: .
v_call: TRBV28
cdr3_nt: TGTGCCAGCAGTTCGCCCGTTAGACACACTGAAGCTTTCTTT
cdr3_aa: CASSSPVRHTEAFF

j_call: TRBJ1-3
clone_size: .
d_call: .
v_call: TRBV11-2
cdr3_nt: TGTGCCAGCAGCTCCCGACAGGACGAGACCAAAAGAAACACCATATATTTT
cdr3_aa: CASSSRQDETKRNTIYF

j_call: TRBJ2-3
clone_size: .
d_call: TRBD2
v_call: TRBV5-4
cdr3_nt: TGTGCCAGCAGCCCAGGACTAGAGACCTATACGCAGTATTTT
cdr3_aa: CASSPGLETYTQYF

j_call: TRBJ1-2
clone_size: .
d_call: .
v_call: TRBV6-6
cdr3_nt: TGTGCCAGCAGTCCCTCACTAACCAGGGCGGTTTACGATGGCTACACCTTC
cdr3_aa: CASSPSLTRAVYDGYTF

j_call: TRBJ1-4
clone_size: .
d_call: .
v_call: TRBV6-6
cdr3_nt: TGTGCCAGCAGCCCCGATTTTGAAAGAAAACTGTTTTTT
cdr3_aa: CASSPDFERKLFF